The T cell receptor (beta chain) under discussion was sequenced for a study of T cells in tumors after PD-1 blockade. For the study at large: Patients had no prior checkpoint blockade, systemic immunosuppressants, or anti-cancer therapy within 4 weeks. Mean per blood sample: some 120,000 templates (roughly 22,000-270,000), some 36,000 unique clonotypes. Notes on the study in general: Some novel exhausted tumor clones appeared in pre-treatment blood, suggesting peripheral recruitment.

V gave up 0 bases and J gave up 5 bases, with 14 bases separating them. There are 16 residues in the CDR3. Germline V gene sequence: CDR1 MNHNS, CDR2 SASEGT. This table comes from immunoSEQ multiplex PCR, and its TCRdb copy is limited to in-frame clones, with some not included. Altogether tens of thousands of clones are present, roughly 80% being singletons, with the ten largest covering approximately 4.1%. As concerns this clone: Its antigen is as yet unknown.

The rearrangement uses TRBV6-1 and TRBJ1-5; D call uncertain. The sequence was obtained from a human donor with basal cell carcinoma. This specimen was PBMCs, taken before anti-PD-1 treatment. The CDR3 sequence is CASSEALGEPYQPQHF. The CDR3 region has the DNA TGTGCCAGCAGTGAAGCTCTCGGGGAACCATATCAGCCCCAGCATTTT.